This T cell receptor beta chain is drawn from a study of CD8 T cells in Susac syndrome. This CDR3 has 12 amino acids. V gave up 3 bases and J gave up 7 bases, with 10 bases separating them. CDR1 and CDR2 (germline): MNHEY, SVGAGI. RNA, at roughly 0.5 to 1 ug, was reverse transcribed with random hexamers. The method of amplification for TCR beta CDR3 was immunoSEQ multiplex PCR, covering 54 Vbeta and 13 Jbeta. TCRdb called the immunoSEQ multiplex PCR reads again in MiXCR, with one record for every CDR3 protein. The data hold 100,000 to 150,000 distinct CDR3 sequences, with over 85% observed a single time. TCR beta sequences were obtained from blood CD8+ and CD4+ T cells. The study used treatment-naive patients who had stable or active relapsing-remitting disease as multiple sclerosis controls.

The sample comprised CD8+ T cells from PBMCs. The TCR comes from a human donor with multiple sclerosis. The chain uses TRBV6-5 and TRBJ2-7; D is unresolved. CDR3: CASSYSVGEQYF. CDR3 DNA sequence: TGTGCCAGCAGTTATTCGGTGGGGGAGCAGTACTTC.